The 21 T cell receptor beta chains listed next were all sequenced from one sample in a study of regulatory T cells in long-lasting Graves disease. For TCR beta, libraries came from iRepertoire HTBI primers and Arm-PCR of CDR3 regions. TCRdb itself ran the multiplex PCR reads through MiXCR, one entry per CDR3 protein. The sample lists around 460,000 distinct CDR3 sequences; about 15% were seen once. Described time point: newly diagnosed GD, antithyroid drugs for less than 3 months. The TCR library was made from RNA that had been extracted from PBMCs in TRIzol. The sample was also linked to a second study, of T cells in Graves' hyperthyroidism and ophthalmopathy.

This sample comprised peripheral blood mononuclear cells (PBMCs), obtained at new diagnosis, from a patient treated with antithyroid drugs. The receptors were sampled from a woman aged 45-60 years with Graves disease.

This clonotype was recorded at least ten times. V is TRBV5-1 and J is TRBJ2-7, with a possible D match to TRBD2 (5 bases). Germline assignment: CDR1 SGHRS and CDR2 YFSETQ. This CDR3 is 16 amino acids long. The V and J ends lost 2 bases and 3 bases respectively, with 18 bases between them. In DNA, the CDR3 is TGCGCCAGCAGCTTTACGACACAACCCGGGAACTACGAGCAGTACTTC. It is translated as CASSFTTQPGNYEQYF. Full variable domain (rest looked up from reference TRBV5-1 and TRBJ2-7): KAGVTQTPRYLIKTRGQQVTLSCSPISGHRSVSWYQQTPGQGLQFLFEYFSETQRNKGNFPGRFSGRQFSNSRSEMNVSTLELGDSALYLCASSFTTQPGNYEQYFGPGTRLTVT.

A few counts support this clonotype. V and J are TRBV6-5 and TRBJ2-7; D uncertain. Trimming shortened V by 8 bases and J by 3 bases, and 2 bases separated the two germline ends. The CDR3 length is 9 residues. In germline, CDR1 is MNHEY, CDR2 SVGAGI. CDR3 region: CASHYEQYF. CDR3 bases: TGTGCCAGCCACTACGAGCAGTACTTC.

This clonotype showed up many times. This rearrangement joins TRBV12-3 or TRBV12-4 to TRBJ2-7; 9 bases match TRBD2. The V segment lost 5 bases and the J segment 2 bases; nucleotides outside the gene matches: 10. The CDR3 has 16 amino acids. This CDR3 reads CASSPPGSGRTYEQYF. CDR3 bases: TGTGCCAGCAGTCCCCCGGGCAGCGGGAGGACCTACGAGCAGTACTTC.

This clonotype was recorded many times. The chain carries TRBV28 and TRBJ2-5; 10 bases are shared with TRBD2. CDR1 and CDR2 from the germline V gene are MDHEN and SYDVKM. The V gene end was trimmed by 4 bases and the J gene end by 5 bases; junction bases not matched to a gene: 16. This CDR3 comprises 18 residues. CDR3 amino acids: CASSSIRTSGQRSETQYF. Here the CDR3 DNA reads TGTGCCAGCAGTTCAATCCGGACTAGCGGTCAAAGGTCGGAGACCCAGTACTTC.

Ten or more counts support this clonotype. V and J are TRBV5-1 and TRBJ2-2; D is perhaps TRBD1 (6 bases). Germline values: CDR1 SGHRS, CDR2 YFSETQ. V dropped 0 bases and J dropped 4 bases, with 10 bases sitting between them. The CDR3 spans 15 residues. CDR3 DNA sequence: TGCGCCAGCAGCTTGGCCTGGACAGTCACCGGGGAGCTGTTTTTT. Amino acid sequence: CASSLAWTVTGELFF. Full variable domain (rest looked up from reference TRBV5-1 and TRBJ2-2): KAGVTQTPRYLIKTRGQQVTLSCSPISGHRSVSWYQQTPGQGLQFLFEYFSETQRNKGNFPGRFSGRQFSNSRSEMNVSTLELGDSALYLCASSLAWTVTGELFFGEGSRLTVL.

Many counts were recorded for this clonotype. The chain links TRBV5-1 to TRBJ1-1, with D unresolved. Germline loops: CDR1 SGHRS, CDR2 YFSETQ. The V gene lost 5 bases and the J gene lost 6 bases, with 17 bases spanning the gap. CDR3 size: 14 residues. CDR3 protein: CASRPRPGPPEAFF. The CDR3 bases are TGCGCCAGCAGGCCCAGACCTGGGCCCCCTGAAGCTTTCTTT.

The J gene is TRBJ2-1, the V gene TRBV25-1; 11 positions agree with TRBD2. CDR1 is MGHDK, CDR2 SYGVNS, per germline. The V and J ends lost 1 base and 6 bases, in that order; junction bases with no gene match: 5. The CDR3 covers 16 residues. CDR3 in amino acids: CASSESLAGGPNEQFF. The CDR3 DNA follows: TGTGCCAGCAGTGAATCCTTAGCGGGAGGGCCCAATGAGCAGTTCTTC.

This clonotype came up many times. V and J are TRBV29-1 and TRBJ2-1; 8 bases match TRBD2. V lost 2 bases, J lost 0 bases, and 6 bases stayed unmatched. The CDR3 totals 16 residues. CDR1 is SQVTM, CDR2 ANQGSEA, per germline. CDR3 loop: CSVESNSGSSYNEQFF. The CDR3 DNA reads as TGCAGCGTTGAATCAAACAGCGGGAGCTCCTACAATGAGCAGTTCTTC.

This clonotype was seen repeatedly, ten times or more. This chain joins TRBV6-2 or TRBV6-3 and TRBJ2-2; D may be TRBD1 (5 bases). Germline values: CDR1 MNHEY, CDR2 SVGEGT. V lost 4 bases and J lost 8, with 11 bases in between. CDR3 length: 13 amino acids. The CDR3 here is CASSSKGRGELFF. CDR3 in DNA: TGTGCCAGCAGTTCGAAGGGGCGGGGGGAGCTGTTTTTT.

Only a few counts were recorded for this clonotype. This sequence joins TRBV6-2 or TRBV6-3 and TRBJ2-7; 7 nucleotides align to TRBD2. The V gene end was trimmed by 5 bases and the J gene end by 0 bases; junction bases not matched to a gene: 13. There are 17 residues in the CDR3. From germline, CDR1 is MNHEY and CDR2 SVGEGT. This chain's CDR3 is CASSRLTGGPSSYEQYF. For the CDR3, the DNA is TGTGCCAGCAGTCGACTAACGGGAGGCCCTAGCTCCTACGAGCAGTACTTC.

This clonotype has ten or more counts. The chain carries TRBV3-1 and TRBJ1-4, with D hard to call. The CDR3 runs 13 residues. The V gene's germline CDR1 is LGHDT and CDR2 YNNKEL (reference sequence). Trimming pared 1 base from V and 8 bases from J, leaving 8 bases between. This CDR3 is CASSQVLDEKLFF. In DNA form, the CDR3 reads TGTGCCAGCAGCCAAGTCCTCGACGAAAAACTGTTTTTT.

This clonotype was seen a few times. The chain is built from TRBV2 and TRBJ2-1, with 9 bases matching TRBD2. CDR1 is SNHLY and CDR2 is FYNNEI in the germline V gene. Trimming took 2 bases from V and 10 from J; bases not matched to a gene: 9. The CDR3 is made up of 15 amino acids. In DNA form, the CDR3 reads TGTGCCAGCAGTGAATGGGCGGGAGGGCCGGGGGAGCAGTTCTTC. Translating it yields CASSEWAGGPGEQFF.

This clonotype was observed a handful of times. This chain links TRBV30 with TRBJ1-4; D ambiguous. CDR3 length: 13 amino acids. V was cut by 3 bases and J by 8 bases, with 13 bases left in between. Germline V gives CDR1 GTSNPN, CDR2 SVGIG (reference sequence). The CDR3 sequence is CAWRWIYGEKLFF. Here the CDR3 DNA reads TGTGCCTGGAGATGGATATATGGGGAAAAACTGTTTTTT.

This clonotype was picked up a small number of times. This chain uses TRBV20-1 with TRBJ1-6; D is unclear. The length of the CDR3 is 16 residues. Germline values: CDR1 DFQATT, CDR2 SNEGSKA (reference sequence). Deletions cut 4 bases from V and 7 bases from J, with 20 bases between. CDR3 amino acids: CSAKISRGGDNSPLHF. As DNA, the CDR3 is TGCAGTGCTAAAATTTCCCGGGGAGGTGACAATTCACCCCTCCACTTT.

There are many counts of this clonotype. The chain joins TRBV28 to TRBJ1-6; no firm D call. Between the trimmed V and J ends, which lost 6 bases and 3 bases, there was a span of 12 bases. Per the germline V gene, CDR1 is MDHEN and CDR2 is SYDVKM. The CDR3 is 15 residues long. The CDR3 sequence is CASRTREVYNSPLHF. The CDR3 bases are TGTGCCAGCAGGACCCGGGAGGTCTATAATTCACCCCTCCACTTT.

This clonotype has at least ten counts. The gene calls are TRBV12-3 or TRBV12-4 and TRBJ1-4, with 10 bases matching TRBD1. The CDR3 is 19 residues long. Trimming removed 3 bases from V and 3 bases from J; junction bases left unmatched: 13. The CDR3 loop is CASSFHVGQGGQANEKLFF. In DNA, the CDR3 is TGTGCCAGCAGTTTCCACGTCGGACAGGGGGGACAGGCTAATGAAAAACTGTTTTTT.

The chain joins TRBV5-1 to TRBJ2-3; 12 positions match TRBD2. The germline V gene has CDR1 SGHRS and CDR2 YFSETQ. After removal of 0 bases from V and 5 bases from J, the junction contained 4 bases not matched to a gene. The CDR3 loop spans 16 amino acids. The CDR3 loop reads CASSLGQLAGGDTQYF. CDR3 sequence (DNA): TGCGCCAGCAGCTTGGGTCAACTAGCGGGGGGAGATACGCAGTATTTT.

This clonotype showed up many times. This chain uses TRBV19 with TRBJ1-1; 7 nucleotides match TRBD1. CDR1 is LNHDA, CDR2 SQIVND, per germline (reference sequence). CDR3 length: 14 amino acids. The junction had 7 bases not matched to a gene; V was cut back by 5 bases and J by 4 bases. In nucleotides, the CDR3 is TGTGCCAGTAGTGGACAGGAACCACGCACTGAAGCTTTCTTT. Translating gives CASSGQEPRTEAFF.

This clonotype was detected many times. The chain recombines TRBV7-8 with TRBJ2-7; D gene uncertain. From germline, CDR1 is SGHVS and CDR2 FQNEAQ. The germline V and J ends were trimmed by 6 bases and 0 bases, with 12 bases remaining between them. The CDR3 covers 14 residues. The CDR3 here is CASSPRLDSYEQYF. The DNA of the CDR3 is TGTGCCAGCAGTCCGCGACTTGACTCCTACGAGCAGTACTTC.

This clonotype occurred many times. The chain couples TRBV7-2 to TRBJ1-5; TRBD1 is a possible D gene (6 bases). V dropped 2 bases and J dropped 9 bases, with 17 bases sitting between them. The CDR3 extends over 15 amino acids. Germline V lookup: CDR1 SGHTA, CDR2 FQGNSA. In DNA, the CDR3 is TGTGCCAGCAGCTTAACCCAGAGCACAGGGAGGCCCCAGCATTTT. As protein: CASSLTQSTGRPQHF.

For this clonotype: A far larger clone is a single base away, which makes a read error likely. The J gene is TRBJ2-1, the V gene TRBV28, with 12 bases identical to TRBD2. Germline loops: CDR1 MDHEN, CDR2 SYDVKM. V was pared by 6 bases and J by 0 bases, with 3 bases of the junction left unmatched. This CDR3 is 16 amino acids long. The DNA of the CDR3 is TGTGCCAGCAGCCGGACTAGCGGGACCTCCTACAATGAGCAGTTCTTC. As protein: CASSRTSGTSYNEQFF.